The clone carrying this T cell receptor (beta chain) was counted at least ten times. The sample comes from a study of T cell repertoires in cytomegalovirus infection. A single record per CDR3 protein comes from TCRdb applying MiXCR to the reads. Among 210,000 or so distinct CDR3 sequences, around 6.4% were seen once, and the ten largest hold around 6%. With 3 bases removed from V and 5 bases from J, the gap between germline ends came to 10 bases. Germline assignment: CDR1 MDHEN and CDR2 SYDVKM. This CDR3 is 13 amino acids long. This sequence was found in a human donor in good health (CMV status not recorded). Some clones in this sample may be carry-over from other donors' samples. The chain uses TRBV28 and TRBJ1-2; D possibly corresponds to TRBD1 (6 bases). Sequencing was carried out using PBMCs. This CDR3 reads CASSFGGAYGYTF. CDR3 bases: TGTGCCAGCAGTTTCGGGGGGGCGTATGGCTACACCTTC.